One sample yielded the 12 T cell receptor beta chains listed below, sequenced in a study of T cell responses to AZD1222 COVID-19 vaccine. TCRdb's copy holds only in-frame clones and misses some; the assay was immunoSEQ multiplex PCR. The profile shows approximately 140,000 clones, roughly 91% of them singletons. Specimen: peripheral blood, collected on day 0 of AZD1222 vaccination. The receptors here all came from an adult in good health.

The rearrangement uses TRBV7-9 and TRBJ1-2; D not resolved. CDR3 length: 14 residues. Deletions cut 0 bases from V and 1 base from J, with 6 bases between. Germline V CDR1 and CDR2: SEHNR, FQNEAQ (reference sequence). For the CDR3, the DNA is TGTGCCAGCAGCTTAGCTGAGGTTAACTATGGCTACACCTTC. This gives the protein CASSLAEVNYGYTF.

This chain uses TRBV15 with TRBJ1-5, with 7 bases aligning to TRBD1. The J segment lost 7 bases and the V segment lost 8 bases, leaving 17 bases of the junction unmatched. CDR1 LNHNV and CDR2 YYDKDF come from the germline V gene (reference sequence). The CDR3 is 16 residues long. The chain's CDR3 is CATRDSLGARRQPQHF. The CDR3 nucleotides read TGTGCCACCCGGGACAGTCTTGGAGCCCGAAGGCAGCCCCAGCATTTT.

This chain joins TRBV3-1 (or the pseudogene TRBV3-2) and TRBJ2-3; D gene ambiguous. From germline, CDR1 is LGHDT and CDR2 YNNKEL (reference sequence). CDR3 length: 14 amino acids. V gave up 6 bases and J gave up 3 bases, with 13 bases separating them. In DNA form, the CDR3 reads TGTGCCAGCAGACCTGGGTTAGGGACAGATACGCAGTATTTT. It yields the protein CASRPGLGTDTQYF.

The chain couples TRBV9 to TRBJ1-3, with D tentatively TRBD1 (5 bases). Trimming pared 0 bases from V and 2 bases from J, leaving 9 bases between. CDR3 length: 15 residues. CDR1 and CDR2 (germline): SGDLS, YYNGEE. The CDR3 loop is CASSVEGRTGNTIYF. The DNA for the CDR3 is TGTGCCAGCAGCGTAGAGGGGCGCACTGGAAACACCATATATTTT.

The chain couples TRBV11-2 to TRBJ1-2; TRBD1 is a possible D gene (5 bases). CDR1 and CDR2 from the germline V gene are SGHAT and FQNNGV. Trimming took off 1 base at V and 5 bases at J, with 11 bases between the two ends. This CDR3 is built from 14 residues. The CDR3 is CASSLGQSGYGYTF. CDR3 sequence (DNA): TGTGCCAGCAGCTTAGGACAGAGTGGATATGGCTACACCTTC.

V gene TRBV6-5 combines with J gene TRBJ1-4; D gene ambiguous. The CDR3 totals 16 residues. The ends were cut back, 4 bases at V and 6 bases at J, with 18 bases in the middle. Germline loops: CDR1 MNHEY, CDR2 SVGAGI. The CDR3 nucleotides are TGTGCCAGCAGTTTTGGGCGGACGTCGATTCATGAAAAACTGTTTTTT. The encoded protein is CASSFGRTSIHEKLFF.

The J gene is TRBJ1-1, the V gene TRBV2, with D unclear. Germline values: CDR1 SNHLY, CDR2 FYNNEI. The CDR3 has 13 residues. The germline V and J ends were trimmed by 9 bases and 1 base, with 12 bases remaining between them. The CDR3 coding sequence is TGTGCCAGTAACTACCTGAAGAACACTGAAGCTTTCTTT. Translation gives CASNYLKNTEAFF.

The chain carries TRBV5-1 and TRBJ1-2; 10 bases match TRBD1. CDR3 length: 13 amino acids. Per the germline V gene, CDR1 is SGHRS and CDR2 is YFSETQ. Trimming at V came to 2 bases and at J to 7 bases, leaving 2 bases not matched to a gene. This CDR3 reads CASSFDRGPGYTF. The CDR3 nucleotides are TGCGCCAGCAGCTTTGACAGGGGGCCTGGCTACACCTTC.

This rearrangement joins TRBV7-3 to TRBJ2-1; D call uncertain. Germline V lookup: CDR1 SGHTA, CDR2 FQGTGA. Trimming shortened V by 1 base and J by 6 bases, and 4 bases separated the two germline ends. The CDR3 extends over 12 amino acids. The CDR3 loop is CASSLNRNEQFF. The CDR3 bases are TGTGCCAGCAGCTTAAATCGCAATGAGCAGTTCTTC.

In its sample, this clone was seen once. J is TRBJ1-5 and V is TRBV7-2; D unresolved. Per the germline V gene, CDR1 is SGHTA and CDR2 is FQGNSA. The CDR3 sequence is 14 residues long. V lost 2 bases and J 0 bases, leaving 5 bases between the germline ends. This chain's CDR3 is CASSLRDSNQPQHF. The CDR3 DNA follows: TGTGCCAGCAGCTTACGCGATAGCAATCAGCCCCAGCATTTT.

This chain links TRBV30 with TRBJ2-2; TRBD1 might be the D (5 bases). This CDR3 is built from 16 residues. The V gene's germline CDR1 is GTSNPN and CDR2 SVGIG (reference sequence). The germline V and J ends were trimmed by 3 bases and 6 bases, with 20 bases remaining between them. The CDR3 DNA is TGTGCCTGGAGAAGCTGGACAACGACCCCCCCCGGGGAGCTGTTTTTT. Residues: CAWRSWTTTPPGELFF.

The chain joins TRBV7-6 to TRBJ1-3; D might be TRBD1 (5 bases). The germline gives CDR1 SGHVS, CDR2 FNYEAQ. V lost 2 bases and J 4 bases, leaving 18 bases between the germline ends. The CDR3 is made up of 17 amino acids. The CDR3 sequence: CASSLFGRELKGNTIYF. In DNA, the CDR3 is TGTGCCAGCAGCTTATTCGGCAGGGAGCTAAAGGGAAACACCATATATTTT.